This T cell receptor beta chain was obtained from a study of T-cell reconstitution after alpha-beta-depleted transplantation in children. Germline V gene lookup returns CDR1 MNHNS and CDR2 SASEGT. The CDR3 is 16 residues long. V was clipped by 6 bases and J by 3 bases, with 17 bases between them. The TCRbeta library was prepared with unique molecular identifiers. MiXCR was run by TCRdb on the PCR reads, yielding one entry per CDR3 protein. The table includes a few hundred thousand distinct CDR3 sequences, around 16% detected once. The sample here was PBMCs, mostly from graft donor cells, taken 360 days after TCRalphabeta/CD19-depleted stem cell transplant. The TCR was taken from a boy in the first two years of life who had a stem cell transplant for Wiskott-Aldrich syndrome, so the T cells may come from the graft donor. The chain links TRBV6-1 to TRBJ2-2; D call uncertain. The CDR3 loop is CASSSFGPAHTGELFF. The CDR3 bases are TGTGCCAGCAGCTCATTCGGACCTGCGCACACCGGGGAGCTGTTTTTT.